This is a list of T cell receptor beta chains from one sample in a study of Graves' ophthalmopathy and Graves' hyperthyroidism. TCRdb reprocessed the multiplex PCR reads via MiXCR and lists one record per CDR3 protein. In the table there are some 750,000 distinct CDR3 sequences, approximately 40% of which are singletons. The source material was peripheral blood. Receptors originate from an adult man with Graves' ophthalmopathy. CDR3s include the opening cysteine and the closing phenylalanine or tryptophan. D genes are given only for firm matches. For some rows the clone size is stated as once, few or many, or as a class when expanded; others skip it.

>TRBV12-3/TRBV12-4|many|NA|TRBJ1-5
CASSWAVRANQPQHF
TGTGCCAGCAGTTGGGCCGTCAGGGCCAATCAGCCCCAGCATTTT
>TRBV29-1|many|TRBD1|TRBJ2-7
CSVIGTDSYEQYF
TGCAGCGTGATCGGGACAGACTCCTACGAGCAGTACTTC
>TRBV20-1|few|TRBD2|TRBJ2-5
CSAGRGNTREETQYF
TGCAGTGCTGGGCGGGGGAATACTAGGGAAGAGACCCAGTACTTC
>TRBV7-9|NA|TRBD1|TRBJ1-4
CASSQDPGTGDEKLFF
TGCGCCAGCAGCCAAGACCCCGGGACAGGGGACGAAAAACTGTTTTTT
>TRBV2|NA|TRBD1|TRBJ2-5
CASSDWDRQETQYF
TGTGCCAGCAGTGACTGGGACAGACAAGAGACCCAGTACTTC
>TRBV7-9|many|NA|TRBJ2-5
CASSPGPSETQYF
TGTGCCAGCAGCCCGGGTCCGTCGGAGACCCAGTACTTC
>TRBV7-9|once|NA|TRBJ1-1
CASSSPDSLNTEAFF
TGCGCCAGCAGCTCTCCGGACTCCTTGAACACTGAAGCTTTCTTT
>TRBV4-1|NA|NA|TRBJ1-2
CASSQDEATNYGYTF
TGTGCCAGCAGCCAAGATGAGGCTACAAACTATGGCTACACCTTC
>TRBV5-1|few|NA|TRBJ1-6
CASSLETGPSPLHF
TGCGCCAGCAGCTTGGAGACAGGTCCTTCACCCCTCCACTTT
>TRBV7-2|few|TRBD2|TRBJ2-7
CASSWGGGGAGYEQYF
TGTGCCAGCAGCTGGGGAGGCGGGGGGGCTGGATACGAGCAGTACTTC
>TRBV11-2|many|NA|TRBJ1-1
CASSLDRAVLNTEAFF
TGTGCCAGCAGCTTAGATCGCGCAGTCTTAAACACTGAAGCTTTCTTT
>TRBV29-1|NA|TRBD1|TRBJ2-5
CRLRTGGDETQYF
TGCAGACTGAGGACAGGGGGCGATGAGACCCAGTACTTC
>TRBV10-3|many|NA|TRBJ2-5
CASSGRVAGRETQYF
TGTGCCAGCAGCGGCAGGGTGGCGGGTCGAGAGACCCAGTACTTC
>TRBV29-1|many|NA|TRBJ2-2
CSVGVGQTGELFF
TGCAGCGTTGGGGTGGGGCAGACCGGGGAGCTGTTTTTT